This T cell receptor beta chain derives from a study of shared clonotypes between healthy human individuals. The CDR3 has 13 amino acids. The V gene lost 5 bases and the J gene lost 5 bases, with 12 bases spanning the gap. Germline CDR1 reads SGHTA; CDR2 reads FQGTGA. Every subset's genomic DNA went evenly onto several immunoSEQ plates. Only in-frame clones appear in the TCRdb table, and some are missing; sequencing was by immunoSEQ multiplex PCR. The sample lists some 2,000,000 clones, 85% to 95% occurring once. The healthy adult donors were HIV-negative and reported no recent acute infections or vaccinations. Splitting of CD4+ cells produced CD45RA+ naive and CD45RA-negative memory subsets. Notes on this clone: Its antigen is currently unknown.

Regarding the study as a whole: Generation probability values for non-shared clonotypes were lower than those for clonotypes shared by all four donors.

This sequence was found in a man aged 18 to 30 in good health. Sequencing was performed on naive CD4+ T cells sorted from blood. The subset denotes: CD45RA+ positively selected. The chain uses TRBV7-3 and TRBJ2-5; D possibly matches TRBD1 or TRBD2 (6 bases each). DNA for the CDR3: TGTGCCAGCAGCGCGACTAGGGGGGAGACCCAGTACTTC. It translates to CASSATRGETQYF.